This record concerns one T cell receptor beta chain sequence. No antigen is known for it. These data come from a study of blood T cells in healthy people across ages. Notes on the study in general: Shifts in expanded clonotypes may have been confounded by donor CMV status, which was unknown.

J was trimmed by 5 bases and V by 0 bases; bases with no gene match: 4. The CDR3 is made up of 15 amino acids. Germline CDR1 is LGHNA and CDR2 is YNFKEQ. The people who gave samples were healthy Caucasians from Russia, aged roughly 6 to 100. Isolation yielded PBMCs, at least 7 million per sample, in every case. The authors ran a second PCR of roughly 6 to 12 cycles using a sample-barcoded 5' primer and a J-beta primer mix. Template switching added a 12-random-nucleotide identifier to every cDNA molecule. TCRdb independently ran MiXCR on the 5' RACE reads; one entry per CDR3 protein. The sample consists of 800,000 to 900,000 distinct CDR3 sequences, around two thirds of them appearing once.

The source of this sequence is a man aged 30 to 39 in good health. What was sequenced was blood. The V gene is TRBV4-2, the J gene TRBJ2-1; 7 nucleotides line up with TRBD1. CDR3: CASSQEGTGDNEQFF. The CDR3 DNA follows: TGTGCCAGCAGCCAAGAGGGTACAGGGGACAATGAGCAGTTCTTC.